This T cell receptor (beta chain) was sequenced for a study of beta chain features in type 1 diabetes (dated by TCRdb to the late 2010s). Concerning the study at large: Patients and healthy donors did not differ in mean age, gender distribution, total cell number or subset yield. Naive and central memory subsets were obtained from all 30 or so donors, but regulatory and stem cell-like memory subsets were isolated from only 8 patients and roughly 8 healthy donors. Across all samples, around 100 million sorted cells were examined, and cell number per subset correlated strongly with RNA yield. The study compared the TCRB repertoires of sorted circulating CD4+ T cell subsets in recently diagnosed type 1 diabetes patients with those in matched healthy donors.

The High Capacity cDNA Reverse Transcription Kit was used to reverse transcribe all of the isolated RNA, meaning that expressed TCRB transcripts were what got sequenced. Deep immunoSEQ sequencing was applied to naive, central memory and regulatory T cell samples, giving an average of roughly 3.5 million total reads per sample. Sorted cells were lysed in RLT buffer and RNA was extracted with DNase-treated RNeasy Micro or Mini kits, depending on cell number. Each cell subset was processed on its own to prevent cross-contamination, while patient and healthy donor samples were processed together. The immunoSEQ multiplex PCR was used to amplify TCRB sequences from cDNA, generating 87-bp fragments that spanned the CDR3 region. Amplicons were sequenced on the Illumina HiSeq platform. The authors' analysis ran thus. PCR bias was computationally corrected using synthetic template baselines, reads within Hamming distance 2 were collapsed, and singletons that could not be merged were discarded. By aligning reads against IMGT, V, D and J genes, CDR3 length, and insertions or deletions at six rearrangement sites were assigned. Clonotype counts were normalized to sorted cell number within each subset before computing true diversity and Gini coefficients with the tcR R package. Repertoire sharing was quantified using the overlap coefficient calculated on TCRB nucleotide sequences. Not all clones reach the TCRdb copy of this immuneACCESS table, which keeps in-frame sequences only. Checked studies attribute under half of the gap to unresolved V genes and leave the rest unexplained. Clone size and V and J calls were adopted from that table, with D and trimming inferred from the DNA. This sample gives under 200,000 clones in total; about a tenth of them show up just once. More than 0.45% of the sample is held by the ten biggest clonotypes.

A single peripheral blood draw of approximately 110 mL on average was collected from each donor into heparinised tubes. A BD FACSAria II and a panel including CD45RO, CCR7, CD25, CD127, CD95 and CD27 were used to sort naive, central memory, regulatory and stem cell-like memory CD4+ T cells. Every sorted population had a purity above 98%. PBMCs were isolated right away by Lymphoprep density gradient centrifugation and were stained directly, without culture. So that batch effects would be minimized, each experiment stained and sorted samples in pairs, pairing one healthy donor with one patient. V loses 8 bases at its end and J loses 7 bases; junction bases beyond the gene matches: 14. According to the germline V gene, CDR1 reads SGHTA and CDR2 reads FQGNSA. Spanning cysteine to phenylalanine, the CDR3 consists of 16 amino acids. Only CDR3 DNA remains: 48 bases, in frame from the first base. This clone was detected only a few times. The antigen it binds to is not known. No per-base quality is available; no much larger clone lies one base away.

Results the study describes overall, beyond this receptor: Type 1 diabetes patients showed a moderate but significant shortening of TCRB CDR3 length in all four CD4+ subsets. Only small numbers of individuals were included in the HLA sub-analyses, which left unresolved whether HLA type had any influence on TCRB rearrangement. Shorter templates might have been favored by PCR, but patient and control samples were amplified and corrected together, so both groups would have been affected equally by any skew. Because cDNA rather than genomic DNA was sequenced, highly expressing activated cells could have been over-represented, although no difference in activation and CD3 levels was found between groups. Patients with type 1 diabetes made fewer insertions and deleted more nucleotides at VDJ recombination sites, implying thymic rearrangement abnormalities. The naive, central memory and regulatory TCRB repertoires appeared to resemble one another more closely among patients than among healthy donors.

Recombination linked TRBV7-2 to TRBJ2-1; 10 bases in the middle match TRBD2. The source of this sequence is a man aged 25 to 45 with type 1 diabetes. What was sequenced was central memory CD4+ T cells from blood. The DNA sequence is TGTGCCAGCGTATTACCTAGCGGGAGCCTGTCAAATGAGCAGTTCTTC. Its translation reads: CASVLPSGSLSNEQFF.